Presented here are 14 T cell receptor beta chains from one specimen sequenced in a study of blood T cells in healthy people across ages. A second PCR, run for about 7 to 11 cycles, used a sample-barcoded 5' primer plus a J-beta primer mix. TCRdb recomputed calls from the 5' RACE reads with MiXCR, one row per CDR3 protein. The repertoire holds fewer than 950,000 distinct CDR3 sequences, with roughly 53% as singletons. Specimen: blood. The receptors shown here come from a man older than 75 in good health.

The chain carries TRBV6-2 or TRBV6-3 and TRBJ1-2; no firm D call. This CDR3 contains 13 residues. CDR1 and CDR2 from the germline V gene are MNHEY and SVGEGT. Trimming removed 2 bases from V and 1 base from J, with 5 bases in between. The CDR3 loop reads CASSYNSNYGYTF. CDR3 DNA sequence: TGTGCCAGCAGTTACAACAGTAACTATGGCTACACCTTC.

CDR3 DNA: TGTGCCAGCATCCTCCAGGGAGGGAATGAGCAGTTCTTC. It is translated as CASILQGGNEQFF. V gene TRBV28 combines with J gene TRBJ2-1; 7 bases fit TRBD2. The trim removed 7 bases at V and 7 bases at J, leaving 7 bases unmatched. From germline, CDR1 is MDHEN and CDR2 SYDVKM. The CDR3 extends over 13 amino acids.

The chain carries TRBV7-9 and TRBJ2-1; D might be TRBD2 (5 bases). The CDR3 has 16 residues. Germline loops: CDR1 SEHNR, CDR2 FQNEAQ (reference sequence). The V and J ends lost 2 bases and 0 bases respectively, with 11 bases between them. The DNA for the CDR3 is TGTGCCAGCAGCTTATGGCCCGGAGGCTCCTACAATGAGCAGTTCTTC. The encoded protein is CASSLWPGGSYNEQFF.

This chain connects TRBV11-2 to TRBJ2-1, with 12 bases identical to TRBD2. Matching the DNA end better, TRBJ2-7 makes the J call doubtful. There are 16 residues in the CDR3. Germline CDR1 SGHAT, CDR2 FQNNGV. The CDR3 region has the DNA TGTGCCAGCAGCTCACGGACTAGCGGGAAAGGTCTCGAGCAGTACTTC. It is translated as CASSSRTSGKGLEQYF.

The chain has TRBV5-1 and TRBJ2-5; 8 nucleotides align to TRBD2. CDR3 size: 16 residues. Germline CDR1 SGHRS, CDR2 YFSETQ. V lost 2 bases to trimming and J lost 4 bases; unmatched junction nucleotides: 10. CDR3 nucleotide sequence: TGCGCCAGCAGCTTTTCCCGGGAGGGGAGTGGAGAGACCCAGTACTTC. Its protein is CASSFSREGSGETQYF. The entire variable domain, with the rest obtained from reference TRBV5-1 and TRBJ2-5, is as follows: KAGVTQTPRYLIKTRGQQVTLSCSPISGHRSVSWYQQTPGQGLQFLFEYFSETQRNKGNFPGRFSGRQFSNSRSEMNVSTLELGDSALYLCASSFSREGSGETQYFGPGTRLLVL.

The CDR3 DNA reads TGTGCCAGCAGCCTAGGTGGTAAACTGTTTTTT. Its protein product is CASSLGGKLFF. The chain has TRBV27 and TRBJ1-4; D is unclear. The V gene's germline CDR1 is MNHEY and CDR2 SMNVEV (reference sequence). The CDR3 extends over 11 amino acids. Trimming removed 6 bases at V and 11 bases at J, with 10 bases between.

The chain links TRBV27 to TRBJ2-7; D uncertain. Germline V gives CDR1 MNHEY, CDR2 SMNVEV (reference sequence). V was pared by 3 bases and J by 2 bases, with 8 bases between. The CDR3 length is 13 residues. The CDR3 region is CASSFGIPYEQYF. CDR3 DNA sequence: TGTGCCAGCAGTTTTGGGATTCCCTACGAGCAGTACTTC.

This clonotype has just a few counts. The V gene is TRBV5-1, the J gene TRBJ2-7; D unclear. The CDR3 runs 12 residues. Germline V gene lookup returns CDR1 SGHRS and CDR2 YFSETQ. V was cut by 0 bases and J by 10 bases, with 11 bases left in between. CDR3 in amino acids: CASSLDPGAQYF. The CDR3 nucleotides read TGCGCCAGCAGCTTGGACCCTGGAGCCCAGTACTTC.

The CDR3 DNA follows: TGCAGTGCGTATAGGTTGAATGAGCAGTACTTC. Protein sequence: CSAYRLNEQYF. The chain carries TRBV20-1 and TRBJ2-1, with unresolved D. The better agreement between TRBJ2-7 and the DNA end casts doubt on the J call. Looked up from germline, CDR1 is DFQATT and CDR2 is SNEGSKA (reference sequence). CDR3 length: 11 amino acids.

The genes are TRBV7-8 and TRBJ2-1; D remains unclear. Germline CDR1 SGHVS, CDR2 FQNEAQ. This CDR3 has 16 residues. V gave up 8 bases and J gave up 0 bases, with 17 bases separating them. The chain's CDR3 is CASLGIQDASYNEQFF. In DNA form, the CDR3 reads TGTGCCAGCTTGGGCATTCAGGACGCCTCCTACAATGAGCAGTTCTTC.

The chain recombines TRBV20-1 with TRBJ2-1; the match to TRBD2 covers 8 bases. V was pared by 4 bases and J by 4 bases, with 9 bases of the junction left unmatched. CDR1 and CDR2 from the germline V gene are DFQATT and SNEGSKA (reference sequence). This CDR3 comprises 15 residues. The CDR3 here is CSAIIGTREYNEQFF. CDR3 coding DNA: TGCAGTGCTATCATCGGGACTAGGGAGTACAATGAGCAGTTCTTC.

The chain couples TRBV18 to TRBJ2-1; 11 positions agree with TRBD2. The CDR3 spans 15 residues. J gave up 6 bases and V 5 bases, and 6 bases lay outside the gene matches. CDR1 KGHSH and CDR2 LQKENI come from the germline V gene. This CDR3 reads CASSSLAGGRNEQFF. The CDR3 DNA reads as TGTGCCAGCTCATCCCTAGCGGGAGGTCGCAATGAGCAGTTCTTC.

J is TRBJ1-5 and V is TRBV12-3 or TRBV12-4; 9 positions match TRBD1. The CDR3 contains 14 residues. V lost 6 bases to trimming and J lost 6 bases; unmatched junction nucleotides: 6. The CDR3 DNA follows: TGTGCCAGCAGCCCCGGGACAGGGCGTCAGCCCCAGCATTTT. This gives the protein CASSPGTGRQPQHF.

This clonotype was seen only a few times. The chain joins TRBV4-1 to TRBJ2-7; D might be TRBD1 (5 bases). Trimming pared 4 bases from V and 2 bases from J, leaving 15 bases between. The germline V gene has CDR1 MGHRA and CDR2 YSYEKL. This CDR3 comprises 15 residues. The CDR3 DNA follows: TGCGCCAGCAGCCCCGTAAGGGGTCAACCCTACGAGCAGTACTTC. It specifies CASSPVRGQPYEQYF.